This T cell receptor (beta chain) originates from a study of blood T cell repertoires in COVID-19. This clone showed up just once. Some clones are missing from TCRdb's copy, which holds only in-frame ones; the method was immunoSEQ multiplex PCR. This sample carries about 150,000 clones, about 90% of them seen once, and the ten largest clones take about 4.6%. The germline V and J ends were trimmed by 4 bases and 8 bases, with 12 bases remaining between them. The germline V gene has CDR1 WSHSY and CDR2 SAAADI. The CDR3 length is 14 residues. J is TRBJ1-6 and V is TRBV10-2; the D gene is possibly TRBD1 (6 bases). This sequence was found in an older woman with active or convalescent COVID-19. Material: peripheral blood. As DNA, the CDR3 is TGCGCCAGCAGTGGACAGGCCAATGATTCACCCCTCCACTTT. Translating gives CASSGQANDSPLHF.